This T cell receptor beta chain is from a study of blood T cell repertoires in COVID-19. TCRdb's copy holds only in-frame clones and misses some; the assay was immunoSEQ multiplex PCR. Among tens of thousands of clones listed, under 80% were seen once. The CDR3 has 17 amino acids. V dropped 0 bases and J dropped 9; count of bases not matched to a gene: 6. CDR1 KGHDR and CDR2 SFDVKD come from the germline V gene. The chain employs TRBV24-1 and TRBJ2-1; 14 bases line up with TRBD2. The sequence was collected from a human donor in a cohort sampled during active COVID-19. The sequencing input was peripheral blood. CDR3 DNA sequence: TGTGCCACCAGTGATTTGGCCGGGACTAGCGGGAGAGGTGAGCAGTTCTTC. Translated: CATSDLAGTSGRGEQFF.